This record looks at one TCR beta chain sequence and its context. This clone has only a few counts. Its specific antigen is unknown. Within one base of it there is no much larger clone, and no base qualities were kept. Trimming takes 4 bases off V and 6 bases off J; junction bases not matched to a gene: 8. According to the germline V gene, CDR1 reads SGHRS and CDR2 reads YFSETQ. The CDR3 covers 15 residues, taking in both the cysteine and the phenylalanine. CDR3 DNA only is kept here, 45 bases in frame from base 1. The record originates from a study of blood T cell repertoires in COVID-19 (TCRdb year 2020). Describing the broader study: Collaborator samples came from the United States, Italy and Spain and covered acute and convalescent phases of COVID-19. Where available, HLA class I and class II types were taken from metadata supplied by the sample provider and were not determined by assay-based typing. The samples were drawn from two sources: the first 160 participants of the ongoing ImmuneRACE study, and some 1,300 subjects contributed by 6 global collaborators. Deeply sampled blood TCRbeta repertoires from subjects exposed to, actively infected with, or recovered from COVID-19 were included in the dataset. The material from the prospective study consisted of cDNA or gDNA derived from T cells, B-cell-depleted T cells, or PBMCs. Sample metadata almost always included a de-identified subject ID, COVID-19 status, age in years and sex. A freely available public database, intended as a resource for researchers studying the immune response to SARS-CoV-2, is where the repertoires were released.

TCRbeta CDR3 regions were amplified from genomic DNA by means of the immunoSEQ Assay, a bias-controlled multiplex PCR. In the source study's methods: The number of nucleated cells in each sample was estimated from the amplification of reference gene primers within the assay. To quantify the absolute abundance of each unique TCRbeta CDR3 rearrangement, sequence reads were collapsed and filtered. Productive Simpson clonality was computed per sample as the square root of Simpson's diversity index over productive rearrangements. The clones in this table, taken by TCRdb from immuneACCESS, are in-frame only. Not every clone is retained; where verified, under half of the shortfall comes from an unresolved V gene, and the cause of the rest is unknown. For V, J and clone size, that table is used; D and trimming come from the DNA. The sample table records just under 65,000 clones; around 82% of these occur just once. 14% of the sample rests with the top ten.

General study outcomes and caveats: The amount of clinical and demographic metadata varied by source and participant and was provided uncurated.

At one collaborating source in Seattle, patients were enrolled during active infection and were followed longitudinally through the course of disease. Each collaborating institution followed its own protocols to collect whole blood in K2EDTA tubes. For TCRbeta analysis, collaborator samples were shipped as frozen whole blood, as isolated PBMCs, or as DNA extracted from either sample type. The chain is encoded by TRBV5-1 joined to TRBJ2-1, with 9 junctional bases fitting TRBD2. Input material: peripheral blood. The source is a man aged 55 to 69 with COVID-19, enrolled during active disease. The CDR3 has the sequence CASSPVAGVVNEQFF. The bases read TGCGCCAGCAGCCCCGTAGCGGGAGTCGTCAATGAGCAGTTCTTC.